The 8 T cell receptor beta chains given below trace back to one sample, sequenced in a study of T cells in Graves' hyperthyroidism and ophthalmopathy. RNA transcripts were the template for amplifying TCR beta CDR3 regions. TCR CDR3 underwent first-round RT-PCR with the HTBI primer set. A single record per CDR3 protein comes from TCRdb applying MiXCR to the multiplex PCR reads. The table shows about 360,000 distinct CDR3 sequences, with around 14% occurring only once. The sample taken for sequencing was blood. These TCRs come from a woman under 30 with Graves' hyperthyroidism that later progressed to Graves' ophthalmopathy.

The rearrangement uses TRBV5-1 and TRBJ2-5; 9 positions match TRBD2. Per the germline V gene, CDR1 is SGHRS and CDR2 is YFSETQ. Unmatched junction bases numbered 14, after V lost 4 bases and J lost 4 bases. The CDR3 has 17 residues. CDR3 in amino acids: CASSQGLSSGVGETQYF. DNA of the CDR3: TGCGCCAGCAGCCAGGGACTGTCTAGCGGGGTAGGAGAGACCCAGTACTTC.

This clonotype was seen at least ten times. The genes are TRBV7-2 and TRBJ2-1; 13 nucleotides align to TRBD2. Germline assignment: CDR1 SGHTA and CDR2 FQGNSA. The CDR3 loop spans 15 amino acids. V was clipped by 5 bases and J by 10 bases; unmatched bases: 8. CDR3 in amino acids: CASSPRTSGSGEQFF. The CDR3 bases are TGTGCCAGCAGCCCGAGGACTAGCGGGAGCGGCGAGCAGTTCTTC.

This clonotype showed up many times. The chain links TRBV2 to TRBJ2-5; maybe TRBD2 (5 bases). This CDR3 contains 12 residues. Trimming stripped 1 base from V and 6 bases from J, with 6 bases between. CDR1 is SNHLY and CDR2 is FYNNEI in the germline V gene. For the CDR3, the DNA is TGTGCCAGCAGTGAAGGAGGGCAGACCCAGTACTTC. Protein: CASSEGGQTQYF.

The chain couples TRBV3-1 to TRBJ2-7, with TRBD1 identical over 11 bases. The germline gives CDR1 LGHDT, CDR2 YNNKEL (reference sequence). The CDR3 length is 15 residues. V shed 4 bases, J shed 5 bases, and the junction held 7 bases outside the gene matches. The CDR3 region has the DNA TGTGCCAGCAGCCCCACCGGGACAGGGGGTCACGAGCAGTACTTC. It translates to CASSPTGTGGHEQYF.

This clonotype was seen at least ten times. The rearrangement links TRBV5-1 to TRBJ1-2, with D possibly matching TRBD1 (5 bases). The length of the CDR3 is 14 residues. Between the trimmed V and J ends, which lost 1 base and 4 bases, there was a span of 11 bases. Germline CDR1 and CDR2: SGHRS and YFSETQ. The CDR3 region has the DNA TGCGCCAGCAGCTTGTCGACAGCTTCCTATGGCTACACCTTC. Protein product: CASSLSTASYGYTF.

The chain recombines TRBV27 with TRBJ2-2; 8 bases align to TRBD1. The CDR3 runs to 14 residues. V gave up 5 bases and J gave up 6 bases; unmatched junction bases: 5. CDR1 is MNHEY and CDR2 is SMNVEV in the germline V gene (reference sequence). In DNA form, the CDR3 reads TGTGCCAGCAGTCACGGACAGGGCGCCGGGGAGCTGTTTTTT. Encoded protein: CASSHGQGAGELFF.

This clonotype turned up a few times. The genes are TRBV29-1 and TRBJ2-4; D may be TRBD1 (5 bases). Germline assignment: CDR1 SQVTM and CDR2 ANQGSEA. Trimming removed 2 bases from V and 1 base from J, with 12 bases in between. This CDR3 is built from 15 residues. CDR3 bases: TGCAGCGTTGAAAAAGGGGTGGATGCCAAAAACATTCAGTACTTC. Its translation: CSVEKGVDAKNIQYF.

This clonotype was seen repeatedly, ten times or more. J is TRBJ2-5 and V is TRBV6-2 or TRBV6-3, with TRBD2 as a possible D gene (5 bases). This CDR3 is 13 amino acids long. V was shortened by 4 bases and J by 5 bases, with 11 bases between the two germline ends. Germline CDR1 and CDR2: MNHEY and SVGEGT. The CDR3 region has the DNA TGTGCCAGCAGTTTAGCGTGGCGGGAGACCCAGTACTTC. Translation: CASSLAWRETQYF.